This T cell receptor (beta chain) was sequenced in a study of cytomegalovirus exposure and HLA in healthy donors (dated by TCRdb to about 2017). Turning to the overall study: An earlier analysis of some 620 of the donors reported around 280 Gb of sequence data and some 110 million unique TCR beta sequences obtained from 180 million or so T cells. About 300 gigabases of sequencing data and tens of millions of unique TCR sequences were included in an early release covering several hundred HLA-typed donors. Among some 400 genotyped donors of the cohort, an average of around 220,000 unique TCR beta nucleotide sequences was sequenced per donor, of which roughly 17% were non-productive. All discovery cohort repertoires had been generated on a single sequencing platform. Typing coverage differed by locus: A, B, C, DRB1 and DQB1 were typed in roughly 620-640 donors, DQA1 in 500 to 550, DPA1 in approximately 600, and DPB1 in 400 to 480. Both class I and class II loci were covered by HLA typing, at four-digit resolution. A later genetic analysis took genome-wide SNP genotypes for 398 of the 666 donors and used that subset as a discovery cohort. A separate validation cohort of over 95 different subjects was used in addition to the 666-subject first cohort. The study aimed to test whether signatures of past pathogen exposure could be identified by cataloging public T cell receptors. Donor age, sex, ethnicity and CMV serostatus were compiled together with the repertoire data. Using immunosequencing, the study profiled T cell repertoires from 666 subjects and related those repertoires to cytomegalovirus serostatus. High-throughput TCR immunosequencing, statistical association of individual TCRs with disease status, and machine learning were combined to predict cytomegalovirus infection status. Among the approximately 400 genotyped donors, around 81% belonged to the genetic ancestry cluster associated with self-reported Caucasian donors. The later analysis used no new phenotypic data to find candidate immune exposures, relying instead on TCR beta sequences and their occurrence across donors. A few DR-DQ haplotypes were treated as single units for association and clustering because of strong linkage in the cohort. A later analysis re-examined previously published TCR beta repertoires from about 670 donors and added high-resolution HLA genotyping to investigate patterns of TCR occurrence. An earlier analysis of a few hundred of the donors applied high-throughput TCR beta sequencing to assess whether each TCR beta V gene segment acted as functional or pseudogenic.

In total, approximately 700 healthy bone marrow donors made up the cohort. All cohort members were sampled while nominally healthy, although unrecorded immune exposures were likely present. The donor tested CMV seronegative and was one of the 352 seronegative cohort members. A peripheral blood sample was provided by each donor, and peripheral blood mononuclear cells were used for TCR beta sequencing. Genomic DNA extraction from the blood cell samples was performed with the Qiagen DNeasy Blood Extraction Kit. Study-level results and caveats: In a later analysis, HLA-associated TCR beta chains were found to be more clonally expanded and to have lower generation probabilities than equally common non-associated chains. Linkage disequilibrium might explain the correlated functional status among segregating V segments, but an unknown experimental factor could not be ruled out. A cluster of highly shared sequence variants was judged likely to be a technical artifact of the sequencing pipeline. Some 15 rarely observed V segments, including chromosome 9 orphons, were excluded from the earlier analysis of approximately 500 of the donors because counts were too low. The authors suggested that the approach could potentially be generalized to other disease states and immunological phenotypes. Broadly in line with IMGT annotations, most TCR beta V segments showed up in productive rearrangements about 87% or about 30% of the time in an earlier analysis of several hundred of the donors. The study gave a list of 150 to 200 TCR beta chains associated with cytomegalovirus. A later analysis found that TCR association rates varied across HLA loci, with DRB1 alleles showing the most associated TCRs and HLA-C alleles the fewest. When HLA alleles, especially DR and DQ, strongly co-occurred, TCR associations were difficult to assign to individual alleles. In vitro tests confirmed that a few of the cytomegalovirus-associated TCR beta chains recognize cytomegalovirus antigens. Some IMGT-functional V segments, including TRBV6-2 and TRBV6-3, could not be told apart with the 87-base-pair reads, so those segments were excluded. In a later analysis, some 17,000 TCR beta sequences were associated with specific HLA alleles at a false discovery rate of 0.05. A later analysis reported that several top co-occurrence clusters appeared linked to parvovirus B19, influenza, CMV and Epstein-Barr virus. Because HLA typing was unavailable for some donors at each locus, only the typed subset was used in association tests. A later genetic analysis associated a missense DCLRE1C variant with V-gene and J-gene trimming of TCR beta chains, and an independent cohort replicated the association. Most TCR sequences were seen in very few donors, while some public TCRs were found in many individuals. A further reported finding was that TCR beta sequences accurately predicted the HLA-A and HLA-B alleles for most subjects in the first cohort. Cytomegalovirus status was reported to be diagnosed by the classifier with high specificity and sensitivity in both the original and validation cohorts. A later analysis found that most CMV-associated TCR beta chains appeared HLA-restricted, with HLA associations seemingly driven largely by CMV exposure. According to a later genetic analysis, donors in an Asian-associated ancestry cluster had fewer N-insertions in productive TCRs than the approximately 670-donor mean. The only immune exposure information available for the cohort was CMV serostatus. In this cohort, only TCR beta chains were sequenced, and detectable features were limited by the absence of alpha or paired-chain data. The presence/absence analyses assumed that sequencing depth was roughly uniform across donors, and that assumption may not be true.

On this clone itself: Its target antigen remains unknown. Base qualities are missing; no much larger clone stands one base away.

The CDR3 goes from the cysteine to the phenylalanine over 15 residues. The CDR3 DNA has 45 bases and is translated from base 1. A distance of 13 bases separates the germline ends of V and J, which lose 1 base and 4 bases respectively. Looking up the germline V gene yields CDR1 MNHEY and CDR2 SVGAGI. The method behind the library was the immunoSEQ multiplex PCR assay. The multiplex PCR relied on a mix of 60 forward primers for TCR Vbeta segments and 13 reverse primers for TCR Jbeta segments. Amplification of the CDR3 region of rearranged TCR beta genes was performed with a multiplex PCR assay on genomic DNA. On the Illumina HiSeq System, the amplified TCR beta libraries were sequenced as 87-base-pair reads. From the authors' description of their analysis: A later analysis counted about 80 million unique TCR beta chains across the approximately 700 repertoires, and some 11 million of these chains were shared by at least two donors. Raw reads were error-corrected and collapsed into unique sequences with a nearest-neighbor algorithm that merged closely related sequences to remove PCR and sequencing errors. V, D and J gene segments were assigned by aligning CDR3 sequences to IMGT reference sequences. For a sequence to be retained, at least a six-nucleotide match to both a V gene segment and a J gene segment was required. Rearrangements were called productive when the CDR3 lacked stop codons and stayed in frame with V and J; all others were non-productive. CDR3 was defined according to IMGT convention as the region running from the second conserved V-encoded cysteine to the conserved J-encoded phenylalanine. The earlier analysis of about 560 of the donors excluded any sequence lacking an unambiguous match to a single V gene segment. An earlier analysis of 587 of the donors called V segments functional above 56.7% productive rearrangements and segregating when the between-donor standard deviation exceeded 5%. A statistical classification framework was built to diagnose cytomegalovirus status from the catalog of TCR beta chain sequences. V and J gene assignment, in a later analysis, came from comparing TCR nucleotide sequences with IMGT/GENE-DB human TR gene sequences. The TCRdist pipeline was used in a later analysis to assign CDR3 sequences and most-parsimonious VDJ recombination scenarios. In a later analysis, each TCR beta chain was defined by its CDR3 amino acid sequence together with its V-gene family, and reads lacking a unique V-gene family were excluded. In a later analysis, 450 to 600 highly shared, low-generation-probability nucleotide sequences were removed to address suspected cross-contamination and a sequencing artifact. For each public chain, a later analysis derived a clonal expansion index from normalized ranks of inferred template counts within each repertoire. A later analysis computed generation probabilities with a VDJ recombination model fitted to out-of-frame rearrangements, and checked the results against IGoR. In a later analysis, TCR-TCR, TCR-HLA and TCR-CMV co-occurrence was scored with hypergeometric tests, and a repertoire-size bias correction was applied to TCR pairs. A later analysis estimated false discovery rates by permuting HLA or CMV assignments 20 times. In a later analysis, co-occurring TCRs were grouped with DBSCAN, and TCRdist sequence similarity was added when clustering was performed within HLA-allele-positive subsets. For co-occurrence clustering, repertoires with fewer than 30,000 or more than 120,000 public chains were excluded, along with roughly five repertoires with anomalous nucleotide sharing. The immuneACCESS repertoire file appears here via TCRdb, limited to in-frame rearrangements. These files lack a portion of the clones; in checked studies, under half of the deficit traces to unresolved V genes, and the cause of the others is not known. The DNA was the basis for D and trimming; V, J and clone size are from that table. This sample has over 150,000 clones in its table, and approximately 73% of those were observed once. The leading ten clones occupy approximately 1.5% of the sample.

The chain is made from TRBV6-5 and TRBJ1-1; matching of 5 bases hints at TRBD1 as the D gene. The source of this sequence is a man in his forties or fifties in good health and CMV-seronegative. Sequenced material: PBMCs. The nucleotide sequence is TGTGCCAGCAGTTACTGGGGGGAAGGAGGCACTGAAGCTTTCTTT. It is translated as CASSYWGEGGTEAFF.